This is a list of T cell receptor beta chains from one sample in a study of blood T cell repertoires in COVID-19. Profiled with immunoSEQ multiplex PCR; TCRdb holds only in-frame clones, not every one. This table holds 360,000 or so clones, approximately 89% found once. Material: peripheral blood. These receptors all come from a woman aged 55-70 years with COVID-19, enrolled during active disease. Each CDR3 is given with its conserved first and last residue. D genes are given only for firm matches. Rows give clone size only sometimes, using once, few, many, or a class for an expanded clone.

TRBD1 | NA | TRBJ2-3 | TRBV5-1 | TGCGCCAGCAGGTACAGGGGAAGTACAGATACGCAGTATTTT | CASRYRGSTDTQYF
NA | once | TRBJ1-1 | TRBV19 | TGTGCCAGTAGTACAGGGAGGGACACTGAAGCTTTCTTT | CASSTGRDTEAFF
NA | NA | TRBJ2-2 | TRBV7-3 | TGTGCCAGCAGCTTATTGAGCGTCCTGAACACCGGGGAGCTGTTTTTT | CASSLLSVLNTGELFF
NA | NA | TRBJ2-2 | TRBV24-1 | TGTGCCACCAGTGATGAACGGGGGGCCTCCACCGGGGAGCTGTTTTTT | CATSDERGASTGELFF
TRBD2 | NA | TRBJ2-2 | TRBV11-2 | TGTGCCAGCAGCTTACTGGGGGGGGCCGGGGAGCTGTTTTTT | CASSLLGGAGELFF
TRBD1 | NA | TRBJ1-2 | TRBV10-3 | TGTGCCATCAGTGATGTCCAGACAGGGGTGGGCGGCTACACCTTC | CAISDVQTGVGGYTF
NA | once | TRBJ1-4 | TRBV7-9 | TGTGCCAGCAGCTCCGGTACAACTAATGAAAAACTGTTTTTT | CASSSGTTNEKLFF
TRBD1 | NA | TRBJ1-2 | TRBV19 | TGTGCCAGTAGTAGCAGGGGACAGCCCTATGGCTACACCTTC | CASSSRGQPYGYTF
NA | NA | TRBJ1-5 | TRBV3-1/TRBV3-2 | TGTGCCAGCAGCCCCGGTCAAATCAATCAGCCCCAGCATTTT | CASSPGQINQPQHF
TRBD1 | NA | TRBJ2-5 | TRBV5-1 | TGCGCCAGCAGCCCAGAAACAGGGGGGACCCAGTACTTC | CASSPETGGTQYF
NA | NA | TRBJ1-5 | TRBV19 | TGTGCCAGTACTACAGCCAATAGCAATCAGCCCCAGCATTTT | CASTTANSNQPQHF
NA | NA | TRBJ1-1 | TRBV3-1/TRBV3-2 | TGTGCCAGCAGCCCCCTCGAGGGAGGAACGTCTGAAGCTTTCTTT | CASSPLEGGTSEAFF
TRBD2 | NA | TRBJ2-7 | TRBV5-1 | TGCGCCAGCAGCTTGGCTAGCGGTCACTACGAGCAGTACTTC | CASSLASGHYEQYF
TRBD1 | NA | TRBJ1-5 | TRBV19 | TGTGCCAGTAGTTGGGACAGGGGGAACGCCCAGCATTTT | CASSWDRGNAQHF
TRBD1 | NA | TRBJ2-3 | TRBV19 | TGTGCCAGTAGTACAGGACAGGGGATAGATACGCAGTATTTT | CASSTGQGIDTQYF
TRBD1 | NA | TRBJ1-1 | TRBV19 | TGTGCCAGTCATTTGGGGACAGGTCTAAGGGCTGAAGCTTTCTTT | CASHLGTGLRAEAFF
TRBD2 | NA | TRBJ2-1 | TRBV10-3 | TGTGCCATCGGGAGGACTAGCGGGGGGGCCAATGAGCAGTTCTTC | CAIGRTSGGANEQFF
NA | NA | TRBJ2-2 | TRBV7-3 | TGTGCCAGCAGCCCTGTCCTAAACACCGGGGAGCTGTTTTTT | CASSPVLNTGELFF
NA | NA | TRBJ2-1 | TRBV2 | TGTGCCAGCAACAACCCGGGAGCTTACAATGAGCAGTTCTTC | CASNNPGAYNEQFF
TRBD2 | NA | TRBJ2-4 | TRBV4-1 | TGCGCCAGCAGCCAAGACCCGGGGAGGGTCGGCAAAAACATTCAGTACTTC | CASSQDPGRVGKNIQYF
TRBD2 | NA | TRBJ2-1 | TRBV7-8 | TGTGCCAGCAGTCCCCTTCCTAGCGGGGGGGCCTTGGATGAGCAGTTCTTC | CASSPLPSGGALDEQFF
NA | NA | TRBJ2-1 | TRBV5-1 | TGCGCCAGCAGCCTATCCGGGTCCGAGGGTGAGCAGTTCTTC | CASSLSGSEGEQFF